The TCR beta chain described here comes from a study of CD8 T cells in ankylosing spondylitis. It was by quantitative 5'-RACE with molecular barcodes that TCR beta libraries were made. TCRdb reanalysed the 5' RACE reads using MiXCR and keeps one entry per CDR3 protein. In the table there are fewer than 500,000 distinct CDR3 sequences, roughly a quarter of which are singletons. Study findings and constraints: What seemed typical of ankylosing spondylitis blood was a TCR beta motif built from several highly homologous variants.

As regards this clonotype: What it recognizes is unknown.

The receptor's source is a male donor with ankylosing spondylitis. The sample taken for sequencing was blood, either unsorted or a sorted T cell fraction (not recorded which).

CDR3 in amino acids: CASSRGQGASNEAFF. The CDR3 coding sequence is TGTGCCAGCAGCCGGGGACAGGGAGCTTCTAATGAAGCTTTCTTT. The genes are TRBV3-1 and TRBJ1-1; 9 bases align to TRBD1. Germline V gives CDR1 LGHDT, CDR2 YNNKEL (reference sequence). V was pared by 4 bases and J by 7 bases, with 10 bases of the junction left unmatched. This CDR3 is 15 amino acids long.